This T cell receptor (beta chain) derives from a study of T cells in Graves' hyperthyroidism and ophthalmopathy. About the research overall: Peripheral blood was taken when the disease was first diagnosed, before any treatment began.

Study-level points and caveats: Among thyroid clonotypes expanded above 0.001, most also appeared in blood.

This clonotype was seen ten or more times. The target antigen is unknown. Template material for amplifying TCR beta CDR3 regions consisted of RNA transcripts. The HTBI set primed first-round TCR CDR3 RT-PCR. TCRdb recomputed calls from the multiplex PCR reads with MiXCR, one row per CDR3 protein. The sample contains roughly 420,000 distinct CDR3 sequences, approximately 15% of which appear only once. Trimming left V 4 bases short and J 5 bases short, with 20 bases between. Germline V lookup: CDR1 MNHNS, CDR2 SASEGT. This CDR3 spans 16 amino acids. Patients counted as stable if ophthalmopathy did not develop within 18 months. The PBMCs had their origin in roughly 9.4 ml of fresh peripheral blood.

The source material was blood. The receptor was isolated from a woman under 30 with Graves' hyperthyroidism. V and J are TRBV6-1 and TRBJ2-5; D might be TRBD1 (6 bases). The CDR3 sequence: CASSATTGLLGETQYF. In DNA, the CDR3 is TGTGCCAGCAGTGCCACGACAGGCCTTCTGGGGGAGACCCAGTACTTC.